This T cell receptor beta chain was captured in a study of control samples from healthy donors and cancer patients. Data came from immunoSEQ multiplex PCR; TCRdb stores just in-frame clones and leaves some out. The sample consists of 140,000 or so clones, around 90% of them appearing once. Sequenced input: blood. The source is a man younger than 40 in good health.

The CDR3 nucleotides are TGTGCCAGTAGTATAGATGCGGCAGCCGCAGCGGGAACCCAGTACTTC. This sequence encodes CASSIDAAAAAGTQYF. V gene TRBV19 combines with J gene TRBJ2-5; TRBD2 agrees at 7 bases. With V trimmed by 0 bases and J by 8 bases, 12 bases remained unmatched. The CDR3 totals 16 residues. Germline V CDR1 and CDR2: LNHDA, SQIVND (reference sequence).